The 21 T cell receptor beta chains below all came from one sample that was sequenced in a study of blood T cell repertoires in COVID-19. TCRdb keeps only in-frame clones here, not all; method: immunoSEQ multiplex PCR. The sample consists of 300,000 or so clones, approximately 86% of them appearing once. Sequencing used PBMCs or T cells enriched from blood (not recorded which). The receptors come from a woman aged 40 to 49 with acute COVID-19.

V and J are TRBV4-1 and TRBJ1-5; D may be TRBD1 (6 bases). Germline-derived CDR1 and CDR2 are MGHRA and YSYEKL. The V gene lost 0 bases and the J gene lost 6 bases, with 15 bases spanning the gap. CDR3 length: 16 residues. In DNA, the CDR3 is TGCGCCAGCAGCCAAGATGGGAGGGGGAGAGTTCAGCCCCAGCATTTT. Protein sequence: CASSQDGRGRVQPQHF.

The genes are TRBV4-2 and TRBJ1-3; the match to TRBD1 covers 8 bases. This CDR3 region has 15 residues. J gave up 5 bases and V 0 bases, and 3 bases lay outside the gene matches. The germline gives CDR1 LGHNA, CDR2 YNFKEQ. The CDR3 nucleotides read TGTGCCAGCAGCCAAGAGGGACAGGACAGAAACACCATATATTTT. Translation gives CASSQEGQDRNTIYF.

The genes are TRBV5-1 and TRBJ2-2; D may be TRBD2 (6 bases). Trimming removed 6 bases from V and 1 base from J, with 16 bases in between. The germline CDR1 and CDR2 sequences are SGHRS and YFSETQ. The CDR3 runs to 16 residues. This CDR3 is CASMTAAGRNTGELFF. CDR3 nucleotide sequence: TGCGCCAGCATGACAGCTGCCGGGAGGAACACCGGGGAGCTGTTTTTT.

The chain joins TRBV12-5 to TRBJ2-5; tentative D call: TRBD2 (6 bases). The CDR3 is 15 residues long. Between the trimmed V and J ends, which lost 3 bases and 1 base, there was a span of 12 bases. From germline, CDR1 is LGHNT and CDR2 FRNRAP. The CDR3, as DNA: TGTGCTAGTGGTTTTGGAGGGACCCCCCAAGAGACCCAGTACTTC. As protein: CASGFGGTPQETQYF.

The V gene is TRBV4-3, the J gene TRBJ2-5; tentatively, D is TRBD1 (6 bases). V was trimmed by 5 bases and J by 1 base, leaving 17 bases between them. This CDR3 region has 16 residues. CDR1 LGHNA and CDR2 YSLEER come from the germline V gene. The CDR3 nucleotides are TGCGCCAGCAGCGGACAGTTCCAAGGGGTCCAAGAGACCCAGTACTTC. It yields the protein CASSGQFQGVQETQYF.

The chain has TRBV5-5 and TRBJ1-5, with a weak D call TRBD1 (6 bases). The CDR3 is made up of 16 amino acids. Germline CDR1 is SGHKS and CDR2 is YYEKEE (reference sequence). Trimming pared 0 bases from V and 1 base from J, leaving 11 bases between. The chain's CDR3 is CASSLVAGASNQPQHF. The CDR3 DNA reads TGTGCCAGCAGCTTGGTGGCAGGGGCGAGCAATCAGCCCCAGCATTTT.

The chain carries TRBV25-1 and TRBJ1-2; D is unresolved. From germline, CDR1 is MGHDK and CDR2 SYGVNS. Trimming cost V 3 bases and J 6 bases, with 11 bases left between them. This CDR3 contains 13 residues. CDR3 residues: CASSERQIDGYTF. In DNA, the CDR3 is TGTGCCAGCAGTGAGCGGCAGATAGATGGCTACACCTTC.

The chain employs TRBV18 and TRBJ1-6; no clear D. Germline loops: CDR1 KGHSH, CDR2 LQKENI. CDR3 length equals 19 residues. Trimming stripped 6 bases from V and 0 bases from J, with 21 bases between. Here the CDR3 reads CASSPGSRTGSSYNSPLHF. The CDR3 region has the DNA TGTGCCAGCTCGCCAGGCTCTAGGACGGGAAGCTCCTATAATTCACCCCTCCACTTT.

The genes are TRBV6-5 and TRBJ1-3; D gene unclear. The ends were cut back, 8 bases at V and 1 base at J, with 15 bases in the middle. The CDR3 has 15 residues. CDR1 is MNHEY and CDR2 is SVGAGI in the germline V gene. The CDR3 loop reads CASSPGYSSGNTIYF. The CDR3 DNA sequence: TGTGCCAGCTCCCCGGGTTATAGTTCTGGAAACACCATATATTTT.

This rearrangement joins TRBV5-1 to TRBJ2-1, with TRBD2 identical over 12 bases. J gave up 6 bases and V 6 bases, and 7 bases lay outside the gene matches. From germline, CDR1 is SGHRS and CDR2 YFSETQ. This CDR3 has 15 amino acids. The CDR3 coding sequence is TGCGCCAGCAAGTTCGGACTAGCGGGATCCAATGAGCAGTTCTTC. This translates into CASKFGLAGSNEQFF. Using reference TRBV5-1 and TRBJ2-1 for the parts outside the CDR3, the full variable domain is KAGVTQTPRYLIKTRGQQVTLSCSPISGHRSVSWYQQTPGQGLQFLFEYFSETQRNKGNFPGRFSGRQFSNSRSEMNVSTLELGDSALYLCASKFGLAGSNEQFFGPGTRLTVL.

The chain is built from TRBV5-6 and TRBJ1-1; D is possibly TRBD1 (5 bases). V was pared by 0 bases and J by 4 bases, with 19 bases between. CDR3 length: 17 residues. Germline assignment: CDR1 SGHDT and CDR2 YYEEEE. CDR3 loop: CASSLVPGQGIRTEAFF. The CDR3 DNA follows: TGTGCCAGCAGCTTGGTACCCGGCCAGGGCATTCGCACTGAAGCTTTCTTT.

This clone came up once. The chain links TRBV21-1 to TRBJ1-5; the table gives TRBD1 as D, unverified against the DNA. TRBV21-1 is reported as a pseudogene. The CDR3 contains 18 residues. As DNA, the CDR3 is TGTGCCAGCAGCAAAGCGCGAGATATGGACAGGGGATATCAGCCCCAGCATTTT. Protein: CASSKARDMDRGYQPQHF.

Points on this clone: Other DNA sequences in this specimen translate into the identical CDR3. This chain joins TRBV15 and TRBJ1-5; D gene uncertain. This CDR3 has 16 residues. The germline CDR1 and CDR2 sequences are LNHNV and YYDKDF (reference sequence). V lost 0 bases to trimming and J lost 1 base, with 10 bases between them. The CDR3 DNA is TGTGCCACCAGCAGAGATCGAGAACGGAGCAATCAGCCCCAGCATTTT. This translates into CATSRDRERSNQPQHF.

The V and J genes are TRBV28 and TRBJ1-1; perhaps TRBD1 as D (5 bases). Trimming cost V 6 bases and J 4 bases, with 18 bases left between them. Germline V gene lookup returns CDR1 MDHEN and CDR2 SYDVKM. This CDR3 spans 15 amino acids. As DNA, the CDR3 is TGTGCCAGCAGAAGGTGGGTTTCGGGGGGCACTGAAGCTTTCTTT. Its protein product is CASRRWVSGGTEAFF.

The V and J genes are TRBV9 and TRBJ2-1; 11 positions agree with TRBD2. The CDR3 sequence is 17 residues long. After removal of 3 bases from V and 7 bases from J, the junction contained 12 bases not matched to a gene. Germline V gene sequence: CDR1 SGDLS, CDR2 YYNGEE. CDR3 nucleotides: TGTGCCAGCAGCGCCGGGATTAGCGGGAGGGCCAGGAATGAGCAGTTCTTC. Residues: CASSAGISGRARNEQFF.

This chain links TRBV18 with TRBJ1-2; D uncertain. This CDR3 has 11 residues. CDR1 and CDR2 (germline): KGHSH, LQKENI. With 3 bases removed from V and 9 bases from J, the gap between germline ends came to 8 bases. CDR3 nucleotides: TGTGCCAGCTCACCCGGGTATCGCTACACCTTC. Its translation: CASSPGYRYTF. Complete variable domain (other parts from reference TRBV18 and TRBJ1-2): NAGVMQNPRHLVRRRGQEARLRCSPMKGHSHVYWYRQLPEEGLKFMVYLQKENIIDESGMPKERFSAEFPKEGPSILRIQQVVRGDSAAYFCASSPGYRYTFGSGTRLTVV.

The V call is TRBV3-1 (or the pseudogene TRBV3-2), the J call TRBJ2-1; 9 bases are shared with TRBD1. Germline CDR1 and CDR2: LGHDT and YNNKEL (reference sequence). Trimming removed 1 base from V and 3 bases from J; junction bases left unmatched: 4. The CDR3 spans 16 residues. The CDR3 here is CASSQVGTGYYNEQFF. CDR3 nucleotide sequence: TGTGCCAGCAGCCAAGTCGGGACAGGGTACTACAATGAGCAGTTCTTC.

V usage is TRBV15 and J usage is TRBJ2-7, with D uncertain. The CDR3 sequence is 15 residues long. Between the trimmed V and J ends, which lost 0 bases and 0 bases, there was a span of 9 bases. Looked up from germline, CDR1 is LNHNV and CDR2 is YYDKDF (reference sequence). The DNA for the CDR3 is TGTGCCACCAGCAGAGATCTCCTCAGCTCCTACGAGCAGTACTTC. It yields the protein CATSRDLLSSYEQYF.

J is TRBJ2-1 and V is TRBV25-1; no definite D call. Germline V lookup: CDR1 MGHDK, CDR2 SYGVNS. The CDR3 consists of 15 residues. V lost 3 bases, J lost 0 bases, and 9 bases lay in between. The CDR3 nucleotides read TGTGCCAGCAGTGATACCCCAGGCTCCTACAATGAGCAGTTCTTC. It translates to CASSDTPGSYNEQFF.

The CDR3 here is CASDRSGGTDTQYF. The CDR3 DNA sequence: TGTGCCAGCGATAGAAGCGGGGGGACAGATACGCAGTATTTT. The gene calls are TRBV7-9 and TRBJ2-3; TRBD2 agrees at 9 bases. The J segment lost 3 bases and the V segment lost 8 bases, leaving 6 bases of the junction unmatched. In germline, CDR1 is SEHNR, CDR2 FQNEAQ (reference sequence). The CDR3 is made up of 14 amino acids.

This chain connects TRBV20-1 to TRBJ1-1; D remains unclear. The CDR3 runs 11 residues. Trimming stripped 3 bases from V and 10 bases from J, with 12 bases between. Germline V lookup: CDR1 DFQATT, CDR2 SNEGSKA (reference sequence). The CDR3: CSARLPSGAFF. The CDR3 DNA reads as TGCAGTGCTAGGCTCCCGTCGGGAGCTTTCTTT.